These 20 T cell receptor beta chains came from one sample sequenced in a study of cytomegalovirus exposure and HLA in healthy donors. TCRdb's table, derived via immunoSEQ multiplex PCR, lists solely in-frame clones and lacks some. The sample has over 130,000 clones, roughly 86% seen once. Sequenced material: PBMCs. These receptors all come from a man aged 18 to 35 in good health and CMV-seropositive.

The CDR3 DNA sequence: TGTGCCAGCAGCTCTTCTCCGGGACTTCCACCCTACAATGAGCAGTTCTTC. This translates into CASSSSPGLPPYNEQFF. This chain connects TRBV7-9 to TRBJ2-1; TRBD2 might be the D (6 bases). V was trimmed by 4 bases and J by 2 bases, leaving 18 bases between them. CDR1 is SEHNR, CDR2 FQNEAQ, per germline (reference sequence). This CDR3 has 17 residues.

In nucleotides, the CDR3 is TGCGCCAGCAGCTCGGAGAGCGGGGGGGTCAATGAGCAGTTCTTC. It translates to CASSSESGGVNEQFF. V gene TRBV5-1 combines with J gene TRBJ2-1; 10 nucleotides match TRBD2. Losses at the gene ends were 3 bases for V and 6 bases for J; bases not matched to a gene: 6. Germline CDR1 SGHRS, CDR2 YFSETQ. The CDR3 is 15 residues long. The entire variable domain, with the rest obtained from reference TRBV5-1 and TRBJ2-1, is as follows: KAGVTQTPRYLIKTRGQQVTLSCSPISGHRSVSWYQQTPGQGLQFLFEYFSETQRNKGNFPGRFSGRQFSNSRSEMNVSTLELGDSALYLCASSSESGGVNEQFFGPGTRLTVL.

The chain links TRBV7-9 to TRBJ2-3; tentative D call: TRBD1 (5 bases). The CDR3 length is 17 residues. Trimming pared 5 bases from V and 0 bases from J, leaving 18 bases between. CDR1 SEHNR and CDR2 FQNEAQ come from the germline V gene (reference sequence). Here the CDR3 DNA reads TGTGCCAGCAGCCTCCCTAGTGGGGCTCCTAGCACAGATACGCAGTATTTT. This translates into CASSLPSGAPSTDTQYF.

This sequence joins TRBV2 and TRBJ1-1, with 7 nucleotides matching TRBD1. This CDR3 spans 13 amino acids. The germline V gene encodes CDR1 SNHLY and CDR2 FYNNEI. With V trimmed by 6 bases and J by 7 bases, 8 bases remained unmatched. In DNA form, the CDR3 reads TGTGCCAGCAGGATCGACCAGGGGGGTGAAGCTTTCTTT. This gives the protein CASRIDQGGEAFF.

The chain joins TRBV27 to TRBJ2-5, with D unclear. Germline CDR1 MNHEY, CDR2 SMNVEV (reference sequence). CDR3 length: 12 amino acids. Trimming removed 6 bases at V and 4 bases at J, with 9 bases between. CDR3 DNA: TGTGCCAGCAGGGCTGGTTCAGAGACCCAGTACTTC. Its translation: CASRAGSETQYF.

Written as DNA, the CDR3 is TGTGCCACCATGATGACTAGCGGGAACTACAATGAGCAGTTCTTC. Translation gives CATMMTSGNYNEQFF. V is TRBV10-3 and J is TRBJ2-1; TRBD2 matches at 11 bases. V trimming: 10 bases; J trimming: 3 bases; junction bases outside the gene matches: 8. Germline loops: CDR1 ENHRY, CDR2 SYGVKD. This CDR3 region has 15 residues.

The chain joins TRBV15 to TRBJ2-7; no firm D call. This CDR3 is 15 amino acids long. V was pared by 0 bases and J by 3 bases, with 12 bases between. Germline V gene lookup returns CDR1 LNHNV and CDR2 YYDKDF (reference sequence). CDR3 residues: CATSRDLQTFYEQYF. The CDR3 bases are TGTGCCACCAGCAGAGATCTGCAGACTTTCTACGAGCAGTACTTC.

The CDR3 sequence: CASSFAGQENEKLFF. For the CDR3, the DNA is TGTGCCAGCAGTTTTGCGGGACAGGAGAATGAAAAACTGTTTTTT. The rearrangement links TRBV28 to TRBJ1-4; 8 nucleotides line up with TRBD1. The CDR3 runs 15 residues. After removal of 3 bases from V and 5 bases from J, the junction contained 5 bases not matched to a gene. Germline CDR1 MDHEN, CDR2 SYDVKM.

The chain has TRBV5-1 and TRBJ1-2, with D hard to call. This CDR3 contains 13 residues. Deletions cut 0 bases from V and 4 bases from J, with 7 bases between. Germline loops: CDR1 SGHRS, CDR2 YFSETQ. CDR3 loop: CASSLEALYGYTF. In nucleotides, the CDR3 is TGCGCCAGCAGCTTGGAAGCCCTCTATGGCTACACCTTC.

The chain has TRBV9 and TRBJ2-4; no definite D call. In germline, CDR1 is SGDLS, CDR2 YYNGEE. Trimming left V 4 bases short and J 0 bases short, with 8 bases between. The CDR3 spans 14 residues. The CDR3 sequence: CASSPLIAKNIQYF. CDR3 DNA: TGTGCCAGCAGCCCCTTAATAGCCAAAAACATTCAGTACTTC.

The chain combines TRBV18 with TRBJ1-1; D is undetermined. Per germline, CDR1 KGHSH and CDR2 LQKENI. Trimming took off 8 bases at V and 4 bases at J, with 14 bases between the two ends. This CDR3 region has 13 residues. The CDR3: CASGPGVGTEAFF. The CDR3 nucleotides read TGTGCCAGCGGCCCCGGGGTCGGCACTGAAGCTTTCTTT.

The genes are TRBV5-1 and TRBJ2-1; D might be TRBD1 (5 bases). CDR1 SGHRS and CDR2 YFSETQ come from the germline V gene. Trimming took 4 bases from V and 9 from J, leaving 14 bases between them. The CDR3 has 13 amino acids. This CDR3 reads CASSAQGWGEQFF. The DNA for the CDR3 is TGCGCCAGCAGCGCCCAGGGATGGGGTGAGCAGTTCTTC. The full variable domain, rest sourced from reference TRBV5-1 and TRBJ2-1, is KAGVTQTPRYLIKTRGQQVTLSCSPISGHRSVSWYQQTPGQGLQFLFEYFSETQRNKGNFPGRFSGRQFSNSRSEMNVSTLELGDSALYLCASSAQGWGEQFFGPGTRLTVL.

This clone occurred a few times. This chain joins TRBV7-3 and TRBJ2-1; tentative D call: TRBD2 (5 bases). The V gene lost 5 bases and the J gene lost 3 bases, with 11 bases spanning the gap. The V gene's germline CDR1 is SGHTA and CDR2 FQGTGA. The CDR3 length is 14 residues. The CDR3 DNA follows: TGTGCCAGCAGCCCAAGTAGCGACTACAATGAGCAGTTCTTC. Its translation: CASSPSSDYNEQFF.

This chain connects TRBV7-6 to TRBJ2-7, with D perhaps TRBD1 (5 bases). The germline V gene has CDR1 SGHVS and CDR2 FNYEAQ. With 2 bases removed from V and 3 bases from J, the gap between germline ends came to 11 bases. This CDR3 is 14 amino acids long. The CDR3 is CASSLQGASYEQYF. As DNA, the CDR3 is TGTGCCAGCAGCTTACAGGGTGCTAGCTACGAGCAGTACTTC.

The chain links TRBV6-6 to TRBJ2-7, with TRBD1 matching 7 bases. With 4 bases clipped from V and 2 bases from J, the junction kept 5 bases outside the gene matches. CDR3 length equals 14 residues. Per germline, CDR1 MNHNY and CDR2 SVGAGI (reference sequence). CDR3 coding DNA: TGTGCCAGCAGTTCGACAGGGAACACCTACGAGCAGTACTTC. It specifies CASSSTGNTYEQYF.

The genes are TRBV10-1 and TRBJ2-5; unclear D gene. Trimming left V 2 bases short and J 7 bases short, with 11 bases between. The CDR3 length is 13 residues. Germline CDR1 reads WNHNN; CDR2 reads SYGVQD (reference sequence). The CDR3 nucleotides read TGCGCCAGCAGTGAGACAGTCAAGAGGACCCAGTACTTC. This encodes CASSETVKRTQYF.

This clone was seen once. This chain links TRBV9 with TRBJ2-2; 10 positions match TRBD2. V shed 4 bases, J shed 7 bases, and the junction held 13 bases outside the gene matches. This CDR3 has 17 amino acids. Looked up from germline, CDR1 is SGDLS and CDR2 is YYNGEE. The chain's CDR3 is CASSLIPSGSSSGELFF. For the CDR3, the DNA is TGTGCCAGCAGCCTCATTCCTAGCGGGAGTTCTAGCGGGGAGCTGTTTTTT.

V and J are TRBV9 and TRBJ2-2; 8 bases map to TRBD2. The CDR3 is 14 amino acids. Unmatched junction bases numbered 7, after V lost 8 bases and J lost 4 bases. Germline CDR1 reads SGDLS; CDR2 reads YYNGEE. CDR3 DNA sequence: TGTGCCAGTAAAAGCGGGAGAGGCACCGGGGAGCTGTTTTTT. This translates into CASKSGRGTGELFF.

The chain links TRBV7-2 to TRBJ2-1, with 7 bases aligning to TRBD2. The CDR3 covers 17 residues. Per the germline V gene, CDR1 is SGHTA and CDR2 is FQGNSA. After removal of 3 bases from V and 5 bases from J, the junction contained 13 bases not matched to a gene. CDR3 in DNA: TGTGCCAGCAGCTTCGCCCTCTTACAGCGGGGAAACAATGAGCAGTTCTTC. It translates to CASSFALLQRGNNEQFF.

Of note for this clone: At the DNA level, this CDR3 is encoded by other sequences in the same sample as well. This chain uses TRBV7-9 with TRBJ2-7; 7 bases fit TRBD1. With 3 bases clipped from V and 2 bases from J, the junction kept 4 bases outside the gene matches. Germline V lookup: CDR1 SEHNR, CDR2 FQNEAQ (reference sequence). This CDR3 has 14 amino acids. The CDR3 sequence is CASSLTGNPYEQYF. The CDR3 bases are TGTGCCAGCAGCTTGACAGGGAACCCCTACGAGCAGTACTTC.